The rows below give T cell receptor beta chains drawn from one sample of a study of T-cell memory formation after mild COVID-19. TCRdb fed the 5' RACE reads into MiXCR, producing one record per CDR3 protein. Seen here are 300,000 to 350,000 distinct CDR3 sequences, approximately 19% observed once, and the top ten hold 20% to 25%. Sequenced: PBMCs or a T cell subset sorted from them (not recorded which). The receptors here all came from a man aged 18 to 35 who had mild COVID-19 (a few samples of this study predate the infection). Cell type and time point are not known. The CDR3 runs from the conserved cysteine through the conserved F or W. For some rows the clone size is stated as once, few or many, or as a class when expanded; others skip it.

abundance	v_gene	j_gene	CDR3aa
few	TRBV7-3	TRBJ2-2	CASSLTLGSGELFF
few	TRBV12-3/TRBV12-4	TRBJ2-1	CASSLRQGHEQFF
-	TRBV24-1	TRBJ2-3	CATSEPGQGTDTQYF
-	TRBV7-9	TRBJ2-5	CASSALAPQGPTGETQYF
-	TRBV6-5	TRBJ2-2	CASSLIGRKRTGELFF
few	TRBV5-6	TRBJ2-2	CASSGKGLAGGIGELFF
few	TRBV10-2	TRBJ2-1	CASSEGGLGQFF
few	TRBV21-1	TRBJ1-2	CASSLRQACNYGYTF
-	TRBV25-1	TRBJ2-1	CASSERPGHNEQFF
few	TRBV29-1	TRBJ2-3	CSVEYRGLLDTQYF
-	TRBV3-1	TRBJ1-5	CASSPYGGNQPQHF
once	TRBV2	TRBJ2-7	CASMVRAGRWDEQYF
many	TRBV7-9	TRBJ1-1	CASSLTFYNTEAFF
-	TRBV5-6	TRBJ2-5	CASSSYLWDQETQYF
-	TRBV6-2/TRBV6-3	TRBJ2-1	CASSSAGSYNEQFF
few	TRBV6-2/TRBV6-3	TRBJ1-3	CASSPTGNTIYF
few	TRBV9	TRBJ1-2	CASSGDRAGYTF
-	TRBV3-1	TRBJ1-1	CASRHGIGGTEAFF
few	TRBV7-2	TRBJ1-1	CASSATTGVTEAFF
once	TRBV29-1	TRBJ2-7	CSVTDPAGLEQYF
many	TRBV12-3/TRBV12-4	TRBJ1-1	CASSLILNTEAFF
-	TRBV24-1	TRBJ2-1	CATSDPDSTTGVVF